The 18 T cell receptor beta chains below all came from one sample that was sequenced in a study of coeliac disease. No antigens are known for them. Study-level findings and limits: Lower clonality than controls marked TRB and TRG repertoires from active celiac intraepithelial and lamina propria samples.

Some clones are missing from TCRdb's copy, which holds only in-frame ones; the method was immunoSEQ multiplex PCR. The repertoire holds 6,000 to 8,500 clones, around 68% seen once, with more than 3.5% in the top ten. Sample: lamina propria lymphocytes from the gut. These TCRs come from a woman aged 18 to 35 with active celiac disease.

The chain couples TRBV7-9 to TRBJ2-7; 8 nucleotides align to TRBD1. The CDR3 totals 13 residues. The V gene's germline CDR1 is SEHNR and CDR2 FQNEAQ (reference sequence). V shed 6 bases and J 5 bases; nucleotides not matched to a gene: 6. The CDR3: CASSYRGKDEQYF. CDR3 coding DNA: TGTGCCAGCAGTTACAGGGGGAAGGACGAGCAGTACTTC. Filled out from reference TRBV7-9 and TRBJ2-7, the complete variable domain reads DTGVSQNPRHKITKRGQNVTFRCDPISEHNRLYWYRQTLGQGPEFLTYFQNEAQLEKSRLLSDRFSAERPKGSFSTLEIQRTEQGDSAMYLCASSYRGKDEQYFGPGTRLTVT.

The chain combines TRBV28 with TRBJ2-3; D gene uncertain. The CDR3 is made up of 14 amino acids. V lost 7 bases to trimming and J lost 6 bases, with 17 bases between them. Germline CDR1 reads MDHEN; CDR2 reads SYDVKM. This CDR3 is CASTPPEALDTQYF. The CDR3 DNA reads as TGTGCCAGCACCCCCCCCGAGGCCCTTGATACGCAGTATTTT.

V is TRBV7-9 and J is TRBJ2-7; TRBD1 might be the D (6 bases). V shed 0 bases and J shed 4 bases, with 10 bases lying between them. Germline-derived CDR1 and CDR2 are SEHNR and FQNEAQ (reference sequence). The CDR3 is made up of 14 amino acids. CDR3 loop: CASSLARGGYEQYF. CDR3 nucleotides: TGTGCCAGCAGCTTAGCGAGAGGGGGTTACGAGCAGTACTTC.

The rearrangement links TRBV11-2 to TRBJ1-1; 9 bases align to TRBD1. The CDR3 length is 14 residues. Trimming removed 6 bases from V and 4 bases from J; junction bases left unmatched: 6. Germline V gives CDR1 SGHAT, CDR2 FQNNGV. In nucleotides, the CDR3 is TGTGCCAGCAGTACGGACAGGGGCGGCACTGAAGCTTTCTTT. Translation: CASSTDRGGTEAFF.

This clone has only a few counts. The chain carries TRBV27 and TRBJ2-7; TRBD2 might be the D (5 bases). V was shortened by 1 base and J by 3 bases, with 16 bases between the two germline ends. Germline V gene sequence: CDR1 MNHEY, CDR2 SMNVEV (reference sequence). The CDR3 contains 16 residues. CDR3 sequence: CASSLFPRTGYYEQYF. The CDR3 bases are TGTGCCAGCAGTTTATTTCCCCGGACTGGCTACTACGAGCAGTACTTC.

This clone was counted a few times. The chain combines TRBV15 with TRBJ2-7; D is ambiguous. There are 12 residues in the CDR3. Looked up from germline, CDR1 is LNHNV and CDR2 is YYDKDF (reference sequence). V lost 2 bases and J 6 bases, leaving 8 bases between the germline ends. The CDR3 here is CATSRYAGEQYF. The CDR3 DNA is TGTGCCACCAGCAGATATGCCGGCGAGCAGTACTTC.

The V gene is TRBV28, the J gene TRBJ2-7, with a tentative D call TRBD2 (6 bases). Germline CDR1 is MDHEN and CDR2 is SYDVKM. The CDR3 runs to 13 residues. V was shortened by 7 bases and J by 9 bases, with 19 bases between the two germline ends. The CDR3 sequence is CASNGGIRVGQYF. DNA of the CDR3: TGTGCCAGCAATGGGGGGATTCGGGTGGGGCAGTACTTC. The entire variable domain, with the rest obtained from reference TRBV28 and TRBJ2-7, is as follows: DVKVTQSSRYLVKRTGEKVFLECVQDMDHENMFWYRQDPGLGLRLIYFSYDVKMKEKGDIPEGYSVSREKKERFSLILESASTNQTSMYLCASNGGIRVGQYFGPGTRLTVT.

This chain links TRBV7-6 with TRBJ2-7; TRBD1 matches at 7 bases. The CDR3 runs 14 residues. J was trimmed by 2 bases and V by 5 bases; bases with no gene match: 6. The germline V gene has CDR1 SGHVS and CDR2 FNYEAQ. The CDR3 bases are TGTGCCAGCAGCCCAAGACAGGGTACCTACGAGCAGTACTTC. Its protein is CASSPRQGTYEQYF.

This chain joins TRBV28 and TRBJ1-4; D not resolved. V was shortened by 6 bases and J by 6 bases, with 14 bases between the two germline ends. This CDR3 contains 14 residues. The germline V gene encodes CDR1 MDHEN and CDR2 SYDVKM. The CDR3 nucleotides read TGTGCCAGCAGAACAGTAAATCGTGATGAAAAACTGTTTTTT. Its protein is CASRTVNRDEKLFF. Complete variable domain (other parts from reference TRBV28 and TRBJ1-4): DVKVTQSSRYLVKRTGEKVFLECVQDMDHENMFWYRQDPGLGLRLIYFSYDVKMKEKGDIPEGYSVSREKKERFSLILESASTNQTSMYLCASRTVNRDEKLFFGSGTQLSVL.

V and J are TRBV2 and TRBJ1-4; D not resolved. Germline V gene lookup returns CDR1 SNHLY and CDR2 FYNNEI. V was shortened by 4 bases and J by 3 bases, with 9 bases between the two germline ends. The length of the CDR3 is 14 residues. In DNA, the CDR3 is TGTGCCAGCAGTGTTAACCGGGCTAATGAAAAACTGTTTTTT. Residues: CASSVNRANEKLFF.

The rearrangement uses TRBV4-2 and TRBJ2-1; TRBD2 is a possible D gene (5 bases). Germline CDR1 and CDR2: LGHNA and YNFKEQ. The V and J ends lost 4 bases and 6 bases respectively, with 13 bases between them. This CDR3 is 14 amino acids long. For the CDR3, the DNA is TGTGCCAGCAGCCTCTCGAGGGCCGTCAATGAGCAGTTCTTC. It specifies CASSLSRAVNEQFF.

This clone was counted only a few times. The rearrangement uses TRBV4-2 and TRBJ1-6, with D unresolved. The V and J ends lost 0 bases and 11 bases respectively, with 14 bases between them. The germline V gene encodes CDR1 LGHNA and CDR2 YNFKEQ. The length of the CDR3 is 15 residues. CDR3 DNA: TGTGCCAGCAGCCAAGACCCAACAGCCACCGCACCCCTCCACTTT. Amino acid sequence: CASSQDPTATAPLHF.

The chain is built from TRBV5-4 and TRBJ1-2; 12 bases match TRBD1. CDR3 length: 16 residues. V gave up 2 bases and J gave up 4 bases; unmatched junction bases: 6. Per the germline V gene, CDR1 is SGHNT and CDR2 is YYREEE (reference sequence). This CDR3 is CASSFRDRGRGYGYTF. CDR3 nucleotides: TGTGCCAGCAGCTTCCGGGACAGGGGGCGCGGCTATGGCTACACCTTC.

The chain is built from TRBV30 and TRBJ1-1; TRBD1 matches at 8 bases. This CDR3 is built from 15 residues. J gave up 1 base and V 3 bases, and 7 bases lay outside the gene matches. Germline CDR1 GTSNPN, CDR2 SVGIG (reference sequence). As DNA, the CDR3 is TGTGCCTGGAGCCGAACGACAGGGGCGAACACTGAAGCTTTCTTT. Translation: CAWSRTTGANTEAFF.

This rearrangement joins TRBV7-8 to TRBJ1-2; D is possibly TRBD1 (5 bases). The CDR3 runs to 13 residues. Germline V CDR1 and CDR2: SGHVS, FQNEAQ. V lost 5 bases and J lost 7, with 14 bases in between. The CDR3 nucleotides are TGTGCCAGCAGCCAGGGACCCGGGGGTGGCTACACCTTC. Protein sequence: CASSQGPGGGYTF.

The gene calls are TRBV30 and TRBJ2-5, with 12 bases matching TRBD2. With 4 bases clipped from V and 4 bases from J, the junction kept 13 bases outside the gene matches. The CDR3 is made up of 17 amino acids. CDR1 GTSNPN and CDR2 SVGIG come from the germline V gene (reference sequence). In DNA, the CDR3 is TGTGCCTGGATAGAGGGCCTAGCGGGAGGGCCTGGAGAGACCCAGTACTTC. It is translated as CAWIEGLAGGPGETQYF.

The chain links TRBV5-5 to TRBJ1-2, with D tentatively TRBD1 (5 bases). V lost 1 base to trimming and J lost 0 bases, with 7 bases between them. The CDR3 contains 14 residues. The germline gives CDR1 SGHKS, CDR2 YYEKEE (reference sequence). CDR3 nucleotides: TGTGCCAGCAGCTTGACAGGATCTAACTATGGCTACACCTTC. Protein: CASSLTGSNYGYTF. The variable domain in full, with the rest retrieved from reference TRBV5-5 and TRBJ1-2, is DAGVTQSPTHLIKTRGQQVTLRCSPISGHKSVSWYQQVLGQGPQFIFQYYEKEERGRGNFPDRFSARQFPNYSSELNVNALLLGDSALYLCASSLTGSNYGYTFGSGTRLTVV.

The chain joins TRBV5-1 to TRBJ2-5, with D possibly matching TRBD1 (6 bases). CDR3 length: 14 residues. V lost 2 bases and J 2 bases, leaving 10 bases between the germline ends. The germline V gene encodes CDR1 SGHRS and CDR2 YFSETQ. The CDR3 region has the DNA TGCGCCAGCAGCTTAAACAGGGTTCAAGAGACCCAGTACTTC. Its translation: CASSLNRVQETQYF.